What follows are 21 T cell receptor beta chains derived from one specimen sequenced in a study of T cell responses to AZD1222 COVID-19 vaccine. Data came from immunoSEQ multiplex PCR; TCRdb stores just in-frame clones and leaves some out. Among roughly 130,000 clones listed, about 91% were seen once. The specimen was peripheral blood, collected on day 0 of AZD1222 vaccination. The receptors come from an adult in good health.

This clone was recorded only once. The CDR3 coding sequence is TGTGCCAGCAATCCAGGGGGCGCGGGACAGCCCCAGCATTTT. Translation gives CASNPGGAGQPQHF. The rearrangement links TRBV6-5 to TRBJ1-5; 8 bases agree with TRBD1. Losses at the gene ends were 7 bases for V and 7 bases for J; bases not matched to a gene: 9. The CDR3 is made up of 14 amino acids. Germline V gene sequence: CDR1 MNHEY, CDR2 SVGAGI.

The V gene is TRBV6-2 or TRBV6-3, the J gene TRBJ2-7; TRBD1 is a possible D gene (7 bases). Germline V gene sequence: CDR1 MNHEY, CDR2 SVGEGT. Trimming shortened V by 5 bases and J by 9 bases, and 20 bases separated the two germline ends. CDR3 length equals 14 residues. CDR3 nucleotide sequence: TGTGCCAGCAGTCGCGGGACAGCCCTTAGTGGGCAGTACTTC. Its protein is CASSRGTALSGQYF.

The J gene is TRBJ1-2, the V gene TRBV7-2, with D unresolved. The length of the CDR3 is 13 residues. V shed 2 bases and J shed 4 bases, with 8 bases lying between them. Looked up from germline, CDR1 is SGHTA and CDR2 is FQGNSA. The CDR3 here is CASSLSIGYGYTF. DNA of the CDR3: TGTGCCAGCAGCTTAAGTATCGGCTATGGCTACACCTTC. The complete variable domain, with remaining parts taken from reference TRBV7-2 and TRBJ1-2, reads GAGVSQSPSNKVTEKGKDVELRCDPISGHTALYWYRQSLGQGLEFLIYFQGNSAPDKSGLPSDRFSAERTGGSVSTLTIQRTQQEDSAVYLCASSLSIGYGYTFGSGTRLTVV.

The CDR3 coding sequence is TGCGCCAGCAGCCAGGGACAGAACTACGAGCAGTACTTC. This translates into CASSQGQNYEQYF. This chain joins TRBV4-3 and TRBJ2-7; TRBD1 matches 7 bases. The CDR3 has 13 amino acids. From germline, CDR1 is LGHNA and CDR2 YSLEER. Trimming removed 3 bases from V and 3 bases from J; junction bases left unmatched: 2.

J is TRBJ2-5 and V is TRBV15; D may match TRBD1 or TRBD2 (5 bases each). The CDR3 is 14 residues long. Germline-derived CDR1 and CDR2 are LNHNV and YYDKDF (reference sequence). The V end was cut by 3 bases, the J end by 0 bases, with 8 bases between. CDR3 DNA sequence: TGTGCCACCAGCAGCCGGGGCTACCAAGAGACCCAGTACTTC. Protein: CATSSRGYQETQYF.

This clone was observed a single time. J is TRBJ1-1 and V is TRBV28; D remains unclear. Germline loops: CDR1 MDHEN, CDR2 SYDVKM. Trimming left V 2 bases short and J 5 bases short, with 12 bases between. CDR3 size: 14 residues. CDR3 coding DNA: TGTGCCAGCAGTTTAACCCAACTGGGGACTGAAGCTTTCTTT. Its translation: CASSLTQLGTEAFF.

V is TRBV7-2 and J is TRBJ2-5, with TRBD2 as a possible D gene (7 bases). The CDR3 contains 15 residues. Trimming stripped 5 bases from V and 2 bases from J, with 15 bases between. The V gene's germline CDR1 is SGHTA and CDR2 FQGNSA. The DNA of the CDR3 is TGTGCCAGCAGCGCCGTACGGGGGGCACAAGAGACCCAGTACTTC. It is translated as CASSAVRGAQETQYF. The full variable domain, in which reference TRBV7-2 and TRBJ2-5 provide the parts outside the CDR3, is GAGVSQSPSNKVTEKGKDVELRCDPISGHTALYWYRQSLGQGLEFLIYFQGNSAPDKSGLPSDRFSAERTGGSVSTLTIQRTQQEDSAVYLCASSAVRGAQETQYFGPGTRLLVL.

This sequence joins TRBV29-1 and TRBJ2-4; 8 nucleotides align to TRBD1. CDR1 and CDR2 (germline): SQVTM, ANQGSEA. The CDR3 length is 17 residues. The V gene end was trimmed by 0 bases and the J gene end by 0 bases; junction bases not matched to a gene: 7. CDR3 nucleotides: TGCAGCGTTGAAGATCGGACAGGGAATCTAGCCAAAAACATTCAGTACTTC. Protein product: CSVEDRTGNLAKNIQYF.

The rearrangement joins TRBV19 to TRBJ2-1; D may be TRBD1 (6 bases). Germline V gene sequence: CDR1 LNHDA, CDR2 SQIVND (reference sequence). This CDR3 has 13 amino acids. V lost 7 bases to trimming and J lost 5 bases, with 12 bases between them. The CDR3 region is CASMRTVNNEQFF. The CDR3 bases are TGTGCCAGTATGCGGACAGTTAACAATGAGCAGTTCTTC.

This chain uses TRBV3-1 (or the pseudogene TRBV3-2) with TRBJ2-3, with 9 nucleotides matching TRBD1. This CDR3 has 15 residues. Trimming at V came to 4 bases and at J to 3 bases, leaving 5 bases not matched to a gene. CDR1 and CDR2 from the germline V gene are LGHDT and YNNKEL (reference sequence). The CDR3 nucleotides read TGTGCCAGCAGCCCAGGGACAGGGTGGACAGATACGCAGTATTTT. Its translation: CASSPGTGWTDTQYF.

The chain combines TRBV4-3 with TRBJ1-4; D uncertain. This CDR3 has 17 amino acids. The V end lost 1 base, the J end lost 3 bases, and 15 bases lay between the germline ends. CDR1 is LGHNA and CDR2 is YSLEER in the germline V gene. The CDR3 DNA reads as TGCGCCAGCAGCCAAGGAGTAGGGCAGGCGTCTAATGAAAAACTGTTTTTT. Its translation: CASSQGVGQASNEKLFF.

The chain is built from TRBV2 and TRBJ1-6; TRBD1 agrees at 9 bases. The germline gives CDR1 SNHLY, CDR2 FYNNEI. The junction had 2 bases not matched to a gene; V was cut back by 6 bases and J by 5 bases. The CDR3 covers 14 residues. CDR3 sequence: CASSGTGHNSPLHF. Written as DNA, the CDR3 is TGTGCCAGCAGCGGGACAGGGCATAATTCACCCCTCCACTTT. Combining the CDR3 with reference TRBV2 and TRBJ1-6 gives the whole variable domain EPEVTQTPSHQVTQMGQEVILRCVPISNHLYFYWYRQILGQKVEFLVSFYNNEISEKSEIFDDQFSVERPDGSNFTLKIRSTKLEDSAMYFCASSGTGHNSPLHFGNGTRLTVT.

With respect to this clone: Germline is not matched at one junction end, which may reflect a read error. J is TRBJ1-3 and V is TRBV7-2; unclear D gene. This CDR3 is built from 14 residues. Germline CDR1 reads SGHTA; CDR2 reads FQGNSA. CDR3 in amino acids: CASSVAGYGNTIYF. CDR3 sequence (DNA): TGTGCCAGCAGCGTAGCCGGTTATGGAAACACCATATATTTT.

This chain joins TRBV2 and TRBJ2-5, with 14 bases aligning to TRBD2. The junction had 5 bases not matched to a gene; V was cut back by 3 bases and J by 5 bases. The length of the CDR3 is 16 residues. Germline V lookup: CDR1 SNHLY, CDR2 FYNNEI. The DNA for the CDR3 is TGTGCCAGCAGTGAGACTAGCGGGGGGGCCGAGGAGACCCAGTACTTC. It is translated as CASSETSGGAEETQYF.

The V gene is TRBV5-4, the J gene TRBJ2-5; D gene unclear. The CDR3 is 15 residues long. V was clipped by 0 bases and J by 0 bases, with 9 bases between them. CDR1 and CDR2 (germline): SGHNT, YYREEE (reference sequence). The CDR3 loop is CASSLARLDQETQYF. Written as DNA, the CDR3 is TGTGCCAGCAGCTTGGCCCGTCTAGACCAAGAGACCCAGTACTTC.

The J gene is TRBJ1-6, the V gene TRBV2, with 10 bases aligning to TRBD1. The CDR3 consists of 15 residues. Germline V gene data show CDR1 as SNHLY and CDR2 as FYNNEI. The trim removed 2 bases at V and 10 bases at J, leaving 5 bases unmatched. The CDR3 DNA is TGTGCCAGCAGTGAAATAGGACAGGGGGGCTCACCCCTCCACTTT. It codes for CASSEIGQGGSPLHF.

V is TRBV18 and J is TRBJ2-7; a weak D match, TRBD2 (5 bases). Trimming stripped 5 bases from V and 9 bases from J, with 14 bases between. The CDR3 contains 12 residues. Germline loops: CDR1 KGHSH, CDR2 LQKENI. The CDR3: CASSADSVAQYF. CDR3 sequence (DNA): TGTGCCAGCTCAGCGGACTCAGTGGCGCAGTACTTC.

This chain links TRBV5-1 with TRBJ1-1, with D possibly being TRBD1 (6 bases). CDR3 length equals 13 residues. V was shortened by 7 bases and J by 5 bases, with 15 bases between the two germline ends. The germline V gene has CDR1 SGHRS and CDR2 YFSETQ. The CDR3 sequence: CASQEGVGTEAFF. Here the CDR3 DNA reads TGCGCCAGCCAGGAGGGGGTGGGGACTGAAGCTTTCTTT.

About this clone itself: The sample holds other DNA sequences that translate to the same CDR3. This sequence joins TRBV29-1 and TRBJ2-2; D ambiguous. CDR1 SQVTM and CDR2 ANQGSEA come from the germline V gene. The CDR3 has 11 amino acids. V was trimmed by 7 bases and J by 1 base, leaving 4 bases between them. Here the CDR3 DNA reads TGCAGCGGACAGAACACCGGGGAGCTGTTTTTT. It yields the protein CSGQNTGELFF.

This chain connects TRBV6-5 to TRBJ2-2, with 10 positions matching TRBD1. The ends lost 0 bases at V and 13 bases at J; junction bases unmatched: 2. Germline V CDR1 and CDR2: MNHEY, SVGAGI. The CDR3 extends over 13 amino acids. CDR3 amino acids: CASSYSRDRGLFF. CDR3 coding DNA: TGTGCCAGCAGTTACTCGAGGGACAGGGGGCTGTTTTTT.

The chain uses TRBV19 and TRBJ1-1; weak D call: TRBD1 (5 bases). CDR1 is LNHDA, CDR2 SQIVND, per germline (reference sequence). The CDR3 runs to 18 residues. Trimming pared 0 bases from V and 2 bases from J, leaving 19 bases between. The CDR3 sequence is CASSIDGPRAGSNTEAFF. DNA for the CDR3: TGTGCCAGTAGTATAGATGGCCCCAGGGCGGGGTCCAACACTGAAGCTTTCTTT.